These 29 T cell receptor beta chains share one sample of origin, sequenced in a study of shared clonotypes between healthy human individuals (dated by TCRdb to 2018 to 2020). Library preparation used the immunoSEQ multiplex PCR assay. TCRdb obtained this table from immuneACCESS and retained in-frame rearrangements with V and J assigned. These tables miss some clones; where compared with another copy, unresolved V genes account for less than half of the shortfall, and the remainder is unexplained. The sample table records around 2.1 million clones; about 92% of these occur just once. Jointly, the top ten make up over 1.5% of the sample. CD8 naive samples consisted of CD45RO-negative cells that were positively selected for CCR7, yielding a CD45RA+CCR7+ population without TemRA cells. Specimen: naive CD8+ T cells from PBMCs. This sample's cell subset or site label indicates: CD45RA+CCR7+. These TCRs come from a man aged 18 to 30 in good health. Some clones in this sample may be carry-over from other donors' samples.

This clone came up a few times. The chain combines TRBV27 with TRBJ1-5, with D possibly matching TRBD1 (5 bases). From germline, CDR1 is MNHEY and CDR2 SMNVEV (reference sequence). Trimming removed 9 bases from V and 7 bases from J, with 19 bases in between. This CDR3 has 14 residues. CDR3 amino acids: CASSDGRGWQPQHF. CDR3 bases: TGTGCCAGTTCCGACGGGAGGGGTTGGCAGCCCCAGCATTTT.

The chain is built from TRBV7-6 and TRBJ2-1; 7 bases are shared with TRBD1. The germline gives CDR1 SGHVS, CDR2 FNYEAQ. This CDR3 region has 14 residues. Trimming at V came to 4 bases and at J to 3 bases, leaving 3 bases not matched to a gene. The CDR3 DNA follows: TGTGCCAGCAGCTCATGGGACAGCTACAATGAGCAGTTCTTC. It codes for CASSSWDSYNEQFF.

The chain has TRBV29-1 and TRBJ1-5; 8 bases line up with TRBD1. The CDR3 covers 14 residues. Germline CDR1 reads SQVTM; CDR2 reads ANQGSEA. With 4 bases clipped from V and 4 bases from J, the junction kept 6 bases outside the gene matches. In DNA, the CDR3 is TGCAGCGTTGTTGCAGGGGGCATGAATCAGCCCCAGCATTTT. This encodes CSVVAGGMNQPQHF.

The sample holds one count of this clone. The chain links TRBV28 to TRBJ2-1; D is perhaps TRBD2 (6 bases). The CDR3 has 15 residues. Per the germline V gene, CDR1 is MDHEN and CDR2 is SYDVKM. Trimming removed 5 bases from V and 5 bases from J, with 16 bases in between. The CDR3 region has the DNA TGTGCCAGCAGTCATCAGGGTAGACTAGACAATGAGCAGTTCTTC. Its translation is CASSHQGRLDNEQFF. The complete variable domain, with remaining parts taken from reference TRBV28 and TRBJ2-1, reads DVKVTQSSRYLVKRTGEKVFLECVQDMDHENMFWYRQDPGLGLRLIYFSYDVKMKEKGDIPEGYSVSREKKERFSLILESASTNQTSMYLCASSHQGRLDNEQFFGPGTRLTVL.

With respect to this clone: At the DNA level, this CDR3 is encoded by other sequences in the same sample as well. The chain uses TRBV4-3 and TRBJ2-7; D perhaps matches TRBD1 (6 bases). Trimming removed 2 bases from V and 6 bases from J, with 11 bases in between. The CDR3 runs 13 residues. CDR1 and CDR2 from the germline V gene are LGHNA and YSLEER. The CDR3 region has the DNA TGCGCCAGCAGCCAACTCAGGGGTGGCGAGCAGTACTTC. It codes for CASSQLRGGEQYF.

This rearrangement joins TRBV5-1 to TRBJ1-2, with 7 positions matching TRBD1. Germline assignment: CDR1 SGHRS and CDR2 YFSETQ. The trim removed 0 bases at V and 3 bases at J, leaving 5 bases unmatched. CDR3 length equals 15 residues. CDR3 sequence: CASSLVPGTDYGYTF. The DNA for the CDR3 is TGCGCCAGCAGCTTGGTTCCAGGGACAGACTATGGCTACACCTTC.

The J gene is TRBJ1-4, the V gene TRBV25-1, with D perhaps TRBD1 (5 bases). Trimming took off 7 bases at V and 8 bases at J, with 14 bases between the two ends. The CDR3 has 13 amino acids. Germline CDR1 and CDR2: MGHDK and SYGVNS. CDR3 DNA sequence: TGTGCCAGCACAGACGGGGCTCGAGAAAAACTGTTTTTT. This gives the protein CASTDGAREKLFF.

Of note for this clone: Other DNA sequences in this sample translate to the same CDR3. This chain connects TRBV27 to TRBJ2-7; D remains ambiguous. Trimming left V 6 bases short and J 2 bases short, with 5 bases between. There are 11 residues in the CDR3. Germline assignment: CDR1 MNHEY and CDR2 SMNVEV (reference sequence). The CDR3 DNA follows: TGTGCCAGCAGCAATACCTACGAGCAGTACTTC. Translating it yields CASSNTYEQYF.

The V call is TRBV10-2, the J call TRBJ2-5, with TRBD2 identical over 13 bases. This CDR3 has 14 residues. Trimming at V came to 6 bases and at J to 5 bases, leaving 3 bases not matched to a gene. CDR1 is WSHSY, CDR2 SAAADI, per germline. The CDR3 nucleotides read TGCGCCAGCAGCTGGACTAGCGGGAGTGAGACCCAGTACTTC. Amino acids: CASSWTSGSETQYF.

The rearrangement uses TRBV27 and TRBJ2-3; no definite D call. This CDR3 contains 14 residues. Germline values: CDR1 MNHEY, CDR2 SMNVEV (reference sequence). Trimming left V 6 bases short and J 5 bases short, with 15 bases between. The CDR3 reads CASRVWASGDTQYF. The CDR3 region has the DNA TGTGCCAGCAGAGTTTGGGCCTCGGGAGATACGCAGTATTTT.

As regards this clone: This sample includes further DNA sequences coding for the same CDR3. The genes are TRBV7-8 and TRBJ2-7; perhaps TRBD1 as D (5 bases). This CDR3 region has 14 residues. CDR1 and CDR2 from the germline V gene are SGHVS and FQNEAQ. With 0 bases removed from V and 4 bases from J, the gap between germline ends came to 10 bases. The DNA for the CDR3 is TGTGCCAGCAGCTTAGCTAGGGGTTCTTACGAGCAGTACTTC. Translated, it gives CASSLARGSYEQYF.

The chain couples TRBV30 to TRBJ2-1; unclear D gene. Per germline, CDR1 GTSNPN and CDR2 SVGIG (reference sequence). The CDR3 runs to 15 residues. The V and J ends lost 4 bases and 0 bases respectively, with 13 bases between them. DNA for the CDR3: TGTGCCTGGACCGACCGTTGGAGCTCCTACAATGAGCAGTTCTTC. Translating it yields CAWTDRWSSYNEQFF.

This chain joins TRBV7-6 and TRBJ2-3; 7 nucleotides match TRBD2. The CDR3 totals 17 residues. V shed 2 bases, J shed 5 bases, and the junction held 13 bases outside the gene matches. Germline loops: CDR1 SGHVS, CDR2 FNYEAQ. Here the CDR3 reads CASSLLASGPTRDTQYF. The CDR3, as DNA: TGTGCCAGCAGCTTACTGGCTAGCGGCCCGACCCGAGATACGCAGTATTTT.

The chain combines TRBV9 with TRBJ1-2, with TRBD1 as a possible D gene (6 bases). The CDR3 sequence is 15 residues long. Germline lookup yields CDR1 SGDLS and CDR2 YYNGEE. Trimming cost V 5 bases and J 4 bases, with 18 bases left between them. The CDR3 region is CASRAGDGTSYGYTF. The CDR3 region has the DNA TGTGCCAGCAGGGCAGGGGATGGCACCTCCTATGGCTACACCTTC.

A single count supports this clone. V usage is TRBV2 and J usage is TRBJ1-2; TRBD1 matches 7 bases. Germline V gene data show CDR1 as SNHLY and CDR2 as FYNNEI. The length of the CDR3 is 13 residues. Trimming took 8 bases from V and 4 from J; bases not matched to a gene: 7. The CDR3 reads CASWAGGGYGYTF. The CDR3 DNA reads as TGTGCCAGCTGGGCAGGGGGTGGCTATGGCTACACCTTC. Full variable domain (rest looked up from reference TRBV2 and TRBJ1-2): EPEVTQTPSHQVTQMGQEVILRCVPISNHLYFYWYRQILGQKVEFLVSFYNNEISEKSEIFDDQFSVERPDGSNFTLKIRSTKLEDSAMYFCASWAGGGYGYTFGSGTRLTVV.

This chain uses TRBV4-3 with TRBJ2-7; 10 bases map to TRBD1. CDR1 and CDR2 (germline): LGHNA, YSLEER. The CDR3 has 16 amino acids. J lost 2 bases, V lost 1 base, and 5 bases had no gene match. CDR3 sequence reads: CASSQATGTGAYEQYF. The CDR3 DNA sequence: TGCGCCAGCAGCCAAGCAACCGGGACAGGGGCCTACGAGCAGTACTTC.

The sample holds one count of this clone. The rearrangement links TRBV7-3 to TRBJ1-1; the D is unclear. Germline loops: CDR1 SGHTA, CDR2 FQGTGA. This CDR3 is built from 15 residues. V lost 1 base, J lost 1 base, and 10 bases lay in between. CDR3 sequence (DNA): TGTGCCAGCAGCTTAAACCCGCCACCGAACACTGAAGCTTTCTTT. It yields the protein CASSLNPPPNTEAFF.

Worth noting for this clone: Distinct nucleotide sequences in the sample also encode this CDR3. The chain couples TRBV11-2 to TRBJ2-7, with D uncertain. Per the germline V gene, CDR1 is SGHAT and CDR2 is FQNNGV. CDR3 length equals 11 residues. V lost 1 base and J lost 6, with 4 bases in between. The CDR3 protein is CASSLGPEQYF. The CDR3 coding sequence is TGTGCCAGCAGCTTAGGGCCCGAGCAGTACTTC.

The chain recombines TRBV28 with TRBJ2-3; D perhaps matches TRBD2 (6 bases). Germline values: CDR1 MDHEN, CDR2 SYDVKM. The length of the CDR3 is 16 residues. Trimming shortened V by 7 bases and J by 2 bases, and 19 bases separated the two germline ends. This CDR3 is CASTLPRGGPTDTQYF. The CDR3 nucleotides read TGTGCCAGCACCTTACCGCGGGGCGGACCCACAGATACGCAGTATTTT.

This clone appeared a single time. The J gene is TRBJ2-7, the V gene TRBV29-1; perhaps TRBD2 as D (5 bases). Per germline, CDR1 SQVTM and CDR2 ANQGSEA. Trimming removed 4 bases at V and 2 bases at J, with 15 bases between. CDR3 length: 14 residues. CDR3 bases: TGCAGCGTTGTTCTTGGAGCGGCCCCCTACGAGCAGTACTTC. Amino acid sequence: CSVVLGAAPYEQYF.

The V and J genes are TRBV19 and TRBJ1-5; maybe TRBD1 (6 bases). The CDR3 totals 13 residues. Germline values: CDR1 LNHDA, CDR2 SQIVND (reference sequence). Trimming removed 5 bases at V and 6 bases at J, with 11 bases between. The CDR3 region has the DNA TGTGCCAGTAGTGAGGGGGATATTCAGCCCCAGCATTTT. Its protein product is CASSEGDIQPQHF.

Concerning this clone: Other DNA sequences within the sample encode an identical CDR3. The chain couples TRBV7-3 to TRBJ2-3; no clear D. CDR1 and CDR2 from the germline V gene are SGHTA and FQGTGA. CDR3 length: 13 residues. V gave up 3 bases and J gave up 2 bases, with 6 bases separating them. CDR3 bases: TGTGCCAGCAGCTTTGGCTCCACAGATACGCAGTATTTT. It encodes CASSFGSTDTQYF.

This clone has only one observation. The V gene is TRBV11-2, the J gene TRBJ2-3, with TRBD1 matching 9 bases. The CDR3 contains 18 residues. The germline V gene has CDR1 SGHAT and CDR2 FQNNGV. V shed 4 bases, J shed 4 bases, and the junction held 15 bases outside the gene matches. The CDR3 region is CASSSTHRGRMLPDTQYF. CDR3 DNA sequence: TGTGCCAGCAGCTCGACCCACAGGGGGCGCATGTTGCCAGATACGCAGTATTTT.

The CDR3 reads CASSETDQLRKNIQYF. DNA for the CDR3: TGTGCCAGCAGTGAGACAGACCAACTTCGCAAAAACATTCAGTACTTC. The chain combines TRBV27 with TRBJ2-4, with D possibly being TRBD1 (5 bases). The germline V gene has CDR1 MNHEY and CDR2 SMNVEV (reference sequence). CDR3 length equals 16 residues. Trimming removed 5 bases from V and 3 bases from J, with 17 bases in between.

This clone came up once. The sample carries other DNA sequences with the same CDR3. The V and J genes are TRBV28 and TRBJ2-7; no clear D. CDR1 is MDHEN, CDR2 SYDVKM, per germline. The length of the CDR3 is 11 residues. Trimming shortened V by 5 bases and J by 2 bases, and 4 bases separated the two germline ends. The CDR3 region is CASSETYEQYF. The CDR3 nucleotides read TGTGCCAGCAGTGAAACCTACGAGCAGTACTTC.

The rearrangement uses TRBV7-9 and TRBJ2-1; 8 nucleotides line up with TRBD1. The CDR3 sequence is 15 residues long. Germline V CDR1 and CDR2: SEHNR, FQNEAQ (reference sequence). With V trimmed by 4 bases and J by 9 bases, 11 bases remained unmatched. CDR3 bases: TGTGCCAGCAGCTCCCGGGACAGGTCTAATAGTGAGCAGTTCTTC. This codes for CASSSRDRSNSEQFF.

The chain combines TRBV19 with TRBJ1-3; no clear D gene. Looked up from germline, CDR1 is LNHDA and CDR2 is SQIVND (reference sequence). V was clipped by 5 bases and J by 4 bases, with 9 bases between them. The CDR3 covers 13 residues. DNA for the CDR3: TGTGCCAGTAGTGAGTATGACGGAAACACCATATATTTT. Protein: CASSEYDGNTIYF.

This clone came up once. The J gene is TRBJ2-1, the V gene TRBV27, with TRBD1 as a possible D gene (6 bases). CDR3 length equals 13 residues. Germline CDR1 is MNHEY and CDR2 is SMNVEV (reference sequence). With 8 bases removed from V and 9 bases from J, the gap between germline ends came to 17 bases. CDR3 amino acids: CASEGAGVGEQFF. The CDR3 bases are TGTGCCAGCGAAGGGGCAGGGGTGGGTGAGCAGTTCTTC.

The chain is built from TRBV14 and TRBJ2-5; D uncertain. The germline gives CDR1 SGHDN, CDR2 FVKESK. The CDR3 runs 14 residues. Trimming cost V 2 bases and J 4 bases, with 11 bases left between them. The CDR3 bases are TGTGCCAGCAGCCAATCCCCCTGGGGAGAGACCCAGTACTTC. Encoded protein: CASSQSPWGETQYF.